This T cell receptor beta chain stems from a study of blood T cells in healthy people across ages. Study-wide results and limits: Strongly correlated with naive T cell percentage was TCR beta diversity. Bulk PBMC profiling left naive and antigen-experienced comparisons inconclusive.

It was with a sample-barcoded 5' primer and a J-beta primer mix that a second PCR of roughly 7 to 11 cycles was run. Each CDR3 protein is one row after TCRdb ran MiXCR on the 5' RACE reads. The sample has 600,000 or so distinct CDR3 sequences; 45% to 55% are singletons. Concerning this clonotype: Its antigen remains unknown.

Germline loops: CDR1 SGHRS, CDR2 YFSETQ. Between the trimmed V and J ends, which lost 6 bases and 0 bases, there was a span of 16 bases. CDR3 length: 16 amino acids. The receptor comes from a man aged 80 or over in good health. The gene calls are TRBV5-1 and TRBJ2-1, with D hard to call. The sequenced material came from blood. The DNA for the CDR3 is TGCGCCAGCAAATATAAAGACGGGTTCTCCTACAATGAGCAGTTCTTC. Translating it yields CASKYKDGFSYNEQFF.